This TCR beta chain was documented in a study of CD8 T cells in Susac syndrome. Study context: When their blood was taken, patients with Susac syndrome were therapy-naive, taking corticosteroids, or taking intravenous immunoglobulin alone.

The study, taken as a whole, reports: Across the total CD8+ repertoires, 15 to 20 Susac-specific public clones were detected, and across the CD8+ TEMRA repertoires, roughly five such clones were detected.

The CDR3 is made up of 14 amino acids. In germline, CDR1 is LGHNA, CDR2 YNFKEQ. Trimming cost V 4 bases and J 12 bases; bases outside gene matches: 11. Reverse transcription used 0.5 to 1 ug RNA and random hexamers. TCR beta CDR3 was amplified by immunoSEQ multiplex PCR. This amplification extended across 54 Vbeta and 13 Jbeta segments. TCRdb reanalysed the immunoSEQ multiplex PCR reads using MiXCR and keeps one entry per CDR3 protein. The sample records about 140,000 distinct CDR3 sequences, around 93% being singletons. Comment on this clonotype: The antigen remains undetermined.

The J gene is TRBJ2-7, the V gene TRBV4-2; 11 bases match TRBD2. Sequencing used CD8+ T cells from PBMCs. This sequence was found in a human donor with Susac syndrome. CDR3 residues: CASSPPGLAESWYF. CDR3 DNA sequence: TGTGCCAGCAGCCCTCCGGGACTAGCGGAGTCCTGGTACTTC.